The clone carrying this TCR beta chain was found a few times. Its antigen is currently unknown. The sample comes from a study of vaccination effects on CD4 cells after COVID-19. Repertoires were generated with immunoSEQ multiplex PCR, while TCRdb's copy carries only in-frame clones and drops some. The sample consists of roughly 41,000 clones, about 66% of them appearing once. Prior to sequencing, the ViraFEST assay stimulated PBMC with viral peptide pools, which expanded the antigen-specific CD4+ T cells. Investigators separated out CD4+ T cells once about 10 days of culture had passed. Neither prior SARS-CoV-2 infection nor positive nucleocapsid antibodies were present in the vaccine recipients. Every well housed more than 1.5 million PBMC, which grew in culture alongside around 10 IU/ml IL-2 and about 10 ug/ml peptides. This material consisted of CD4+ T cells from PBMCs cultured with HCoV-OC43 spike peptides, taken before COVID-19 vaccination. Subset given: HCoV-OC43 spike overlapping peptide pool stimulation. The sequence was collected from a human donor who received a COVID-19 vaccine.

CDR3 in DNA: TGCGCCAGCAGCTTGGCCGGACAGGGTCCCTACGAGCAGTACTTC. Translated, it gives CASSLAGQGPYEQYF. The chain has TRBV5-1 and TRBJ2-7; 8 nucleotides agree with TRBD1. Trimming at V came to 0 bases and at J to 2 bases, leaving 4 bases not matched to a gene. Per the germline V gene, CDR1 is SGHRS and CDR2 is YFSETQ. This CDR3 comprises 15 residues. Variable domain in full (rest from reference TRBV5-1 and TRBJ2-7): KAGVTQTPRYLIKTRGQQVTLSCSPISGHRSVSWYQQTPGQGLQFLFEYFSETQRNKGNFPGRFSGRQFSNSRSEMNVSTLELGDSALYLCASSLAGQGPYEQYFGPGTRLTVT.